The 25 T cell receptor beta chains below were found in one sample sequenced in a study of pediatric ulcerative colitis. TCRdb's table, derived via immunoSEQ multiplex PCR, lists solely in-frame clones and lacks some. The data contain tens of thousands of clones, 80% to 90% of them singletons. The sequencing sample was made of blood. These receptors originate from a boy aged 10-17 years who was a control in a study of pediatric ulcerative colitis.

This clone was seen just once. The CDR3 DNA sequence: TGTGCCAGCAGTGAATTAGCGGGAGGGGGCAATGAGCAGTTCTTC. As protein: CASSELAGGGNEQFF. The chain is built from TRBV2 and TRBJ2-1; 11 bases map to TRBD2. Germline V gene lookup returns CDR1 SNHLY and CDR2 FYNNEI. The length of the CDR3 is 15 residues. V dropped 2 bases and J dropped 6; count of bases not matched to a gene: 3.

This chain links TRBV6-5 with TRBJ1-5; 7 bases fit TRBD1. J gave up 6 bases and V 3 bases, and 2 bases lay outside the gene matches. Germline CDR1 MNHEY, CDR2 SVGAGI. The CDR3 loop spans 13 amino acids. In DNA form, the CDR3 reads TGTGCCAGCAGTTATGACAGGGTTCAGCCCCAGCATTTT. Protein sequence: CASSYDRVQPQHF.

The chain couples TRBV27 to TRBJ1-1; D gene ambiguous. Germline V gene data show CDR1 as MNHEY and CDR2 as SMNVEV (reference sequence). Trimming left V 0 bases short and J 2 bases short, with 7 bases between. The CDR3 totals 14 residues. The CDR3: CASSLSGINTEAFF. CDR3 coding DNA: TGTGCCAGCAGTTTATCTGGAATAAACACTGAAGCTTTCTTT.

V gene TRBV19 combines with J gene TRBJ2-1; no definite D call. V lost 8 bases to trimming and J lost 9 bases, with 11 bases between them. This CDR3 spans 11 amino acids. Germline V lookup: CDR1 LNHDA, CDR2 SQIVND (reference sequence). In DNA form, the CDR3 reads TGTGCCAGTCGCCTAGGAGTTGAGCAGTTCTTC. Encoded protein: CASRLGVEQFF.

The chain couples TRBV5-1 to TRBJ2-2; D tentatively reads TRBD1 or TRBD2 (5 bases each). Germline V gene lookup returns CDR1 SGHRS and CDR2 YFSETQ. The CDR3 has 15 amino acids. Trimming removed 7 bases from V and 2 bases from J, with 15 bases in between. The CDR3 nucleotides read TGCGCCAGCTTTCATAGTGGGGGAAACACCGGGGAGCTGTTTTTT. This translates into CASFHSGGNTGELFF. Variable domain in full (rest from reference TRBV5-1 and TRBJ2-2): KAGVTQTPRYLIKTRGQQVTLSCSPISGHRSVSWYQQTPGQGLQFLFEYFSETQRNKGNFPGRFSGRQFSNSRSEMNVSTLELGDSALYLCASFHSGGNTGELFFGEGSRLTVL.

This chain joins TRBV7-9 and TRBJ1-1; possible D gene TRBD1, 5 bases. With 1 base removed from V and 6 bases from J, the gap between germline ends came to 21 bases. CDR1 and CDR2 (germline): SEHNR, FQNEAQ (reference sequence). CDR3 size: 17 residues. Written as DNA, the CDR3 is TGTGCCAGCAGCTTAGAAGGGTTAGGCCAGGGATATGCTGAAGCTTTCTTT. Translation gives CASSLEGLGQGYAEAFF.

The J gene is TRBJ2-7, the V gene TRBV6-1; D call uncertain. This CDR3 spans 14 amino acids. Germline V lookup: CDR1 MNHNS, CDR2 SASEGT. Trimming shortened V by 3 bases and J by 3 bases, and 12 bases separated the two germline ends. The CDR3 spells CASSDVVDGYEQYF. CDR3 DNA: TGTGCCAGCAGTGACGTAGTGGATGGCTACGAGCAGTACTTC.

This chain uses TRBV25-1 with TRBJ2-7, with D perhaps matching TRBD1 or TRBD2 (5 bases each). Trimming took 7 bases from V and 7 from J, leaving 17 bases between them. This CDR3 spans 13 amino acids. Looked up from germline, CDR1 is MGHDK and CDR2 is SYGVNS. CDR3 nucleotide sequence: TGTGCCAGCAAGCGGACACCCGGTAAAGAGCAGTACTTC. Its protein is CASKRTPGKEQYF.

The rearrangement links TRBV6-1 to TRBJ2-1; D is perhaps TRBD1 (6 bases). CDR3 length: 16 residues. The germline V and J ends were trimmed by 2 bases and 4 bases, with 15 bases remaining between them. Germline V gives CDR1 MNHNS, CDR2 SASEGT. This chain's CDR3 is CASSENHARGYNEQFF. CDR3 nucleotides: TGTGCCAGCAGTGAAAACCACGCCAGGGGATACAATGAGCAGTTCTTC.

The V and J genes are TRBV4-1 and TRBJ2-2; TRBD1 aligns across 7 bases. Trimming took 6 bases from V and 6 from J; bases not matched to a gene: 7. Germline V lookup: CDR1 MGHRA, CDR2 YSYEKL. The CDR3 totals 14 residues. The CDR3 sequence is CASRGAQGAGELFF. The CDR3 nucleotides are TGCGCCAGCAGGGGGGCCCAGGGGGCCGGGGAGCTGTTTTTT.

The chain has TRBV15 and TRBJ2-5, with D possibly being TRBD1 (6 bases). The germline V gene has CDR1 LNHNV and CDR2 YYDKDF (reference sequence). The CDR3 is 15 amino acids. The ends were cut back, 3 bases at V and 2 bases at J, with 13 bases in the middle. As DNA, the CDR3 is TGTGCCACCAGCAGCTATCAAGGGGGTCAAGAGACCCAGTACTTC. Its protein product is CATSSYQGGQETQYF.

This chain links TRBV7-9 with TRBJ2-5, with no clear D. Germline V lookup: CDR1 SEHNR, CDR2 FQNEAQ (reference sequence). This CDR3 is built from 12 residues. Trimming took off 1 base at V and 5 bases at J, with 5 bases between the two ends. The CDR3 protein is CASSLVGETQYF. The CDR3, as DNA: TGTGCCAGCAGCTTAGTAGGGGAGACCCAGTACTTC.

V usage is TRBV6-5 and J usage is TRBJ2-7, with D possibly being TRBD1 (6 bases). The germline CDR1 and CDR2 sequences are MNHEY and SVGAGI. V was trimmed by 6 bases and J by 4 bases, leaving 13 bases between them. The CDR3 runs to 13 residues. In DNA form, the CDR3 reads TGTGCCAGCAGCCTGGACAGAGCGTACGAGCAGTACTTC. It translates to CASSLDRAYEQYF.

The chain's CDR3 is CASSDQNTDRPFNQPQHF. The CDR3 nucleotides are TGTGCCAGCAGTGATCAAAACACGGACAGGCCTTTCAATCAGCCCCAGCATTTT. The chain links TRBV25-1 to TRBJ1-5; the match to TRBD1 covers 7 bases. The CDR3 is 18 residues long. Germline V CDR1 and CDR2: MGHDK, SYGVNS. With V trimmed by 3 bases and J by 3 bases, 14 bases remained unmatched.

The CDR3 loop is CASSPLIGRNSYEQYF. As DNA, the CDR3 is TGCGCCAGCAGCCCACTCATCGGGCGGAACTCCTACGAGCAGTACTTC. The J gene is TRBJ2-7, the V gene TRBV5-1; D not certain. The germline CDR1 and CDR2 sequences are SGHRS and YFSETQ. This CDR3 spans 16 amino acids. Trimming removed 4 bases at V and 0 bases at J, with 17 bases between. The complete variable domain, with remaining parts taken from reference TRBV5-1 and TRBJ2-7, reads KAGVTQTPRYLIKTRGQQVTLSCSPISGHRSVSWYQQTPGQGLQFLFEYFSETQRNKGNFPGRFSGRQFSNSRSEMNVSTLELGDSALYLCASSPLIGRNSYEQYFGPGTRLTVT.

The chain is built from TRBV9 and TRBJ1-2, with 8 bases lining up with TRBD1. The length of the CDR3 is 16 residues. Unmatched junction bases numbered 13, after V lost 2 bases and J lost 7 bases. Germline loops: CDR1 SGDLS, CDR2 YYNGEE. CDR3 DNA: TGTGCCAGCAGCGTGGGAGGACAGGGCGTATTGAGTGGCTACACCTTC. Its translation: CASSVGGQGVLSGYTF. Filled out from reference TRBV9 and TRBJ1-2, the complete variable domain reads DSGVTQTPKHLITATGQRVTLRCSPRSGDLSVYWYQQSLDQGLQFLIQYYNGEERAKGNILERFSAQQFPDLHSELNLSSLELGDSALYFCASSVGGQGVLSGYTFGSGTRLTVV.

This chain joins TRBV19 and TRBJ2-1; D unclear. Germline lookup yields CDR1 LNHDA and CDR2 SQIVND (reference sequence). V lost 1 base and J 5 bases, leaving 9 bases between the germline ends. The CDR3 consists of 14 residues. CDR3 region: CASSIAEENNEQFF. The CDR3 DNA reads as TGTGCCAGTAGTATAGCGGAAGAAAACAATGAGCAGTTCTTC.

The V gene is TRBV5-1, the J gene TRBJ1-1; no definite D call. Germline V lookup: CDR1 SGHRS, CDR2 YFSETQ. V gave up 3 bases and J gave up 5 bases, with 5 bases separating them. The CDR3 is 11 amino acids. The DNA for the CDR3 is TGCGCCAGCAGCTGGGGAACTGAAGCTTTCTTT. Protein product: CASSWGTEAFF.

The V and J genes are TRBV4-3 and TRBJ1-1; 10 bases fit TRBD1. Trimming removed 4 bases from V and 4 bases from J; junction bases left unmatched: 9. Germline V gene sequence: CDR1 LGHNA, CDR2 YSLEER. The CDR3 sequence is 16 residues long. The CDR3 protein is CASSRRTGTGVTEAFF. CDR3 in DNA: TGCGCCAGCAGCCGACGGACCGGGACAGGGGTCACTGAAGCTTTCTTT.

The J gene is TRBJ2-7, the V gene TRBV9, with TRBD2 matching 16 bases. Looked up from germline, CDR1 is SGDLS and CDR2 is YYNGEE. With V trimmed by 4 bases and J by 5 bases, 21 bases remained unmatched. This CDR3 comprises 21 residues. The CDR3 bases are TGTGCCAGCAGCCCCCGGGGGTCGGGACTAGCGGGAGGGCCCGGAGTGGACGAGCAGTACTTC. It specifies CASSPRGSGLAGGPGVDEQYF.

This chain links TRBV18 with TRBJ1-2; TRBD1 is a possible D gene (6 bases). The CDR3 contains 16 residues. Germline lookup yields CDR1 KGHSH and CDR2 LQKENI. The V and J ends lost 4 bases and 6 bases respectively, with 21 bases between them. As DNA, the CDR3 is TGTGCCAGCTCACAAGCTCTAACAGGGAAAGGTCATGGCTACACCTTC. Amino acid sequence: CASSQALTGKGHGYTF.

The rearrangement uses TRBV7-6 and TRBJ1-2; D might be TRBD1 (5 bases). Germline V gene data show CDR1 as SGHVS and CDR2 as FNYEAQ. The CDR3 totals 15 residues. With 5 bases removed from V and 1 base from J, the gap between germline ends came to 14 bases. CDR3 residues: CASSPSDRINYGYTF. The CDR3 DNA sequence: TGTGCCAGCAGCCCAAGTGACAGAATTAACTATGGCTACACCTTC.

The chain uses TRBV28 and TRBJ1-1, with D hard to call. Trimming stripped 5 bases from V and 4 bases from J, with 14 bases between. CDR3 size: 14 residues. CDR1 MDHEN and CDR2 SYDVKM come from the germline V gene. CDR3 coding DNA: TGTGCCAGCAGTCCGACACGGTTAGGCACTGAAGCTTTCTTT. This codes for CASSPTRLGTEAFF.

The chain combines TRBV29-1 with TRBJ1-6; 7 positions match TRBD1. The V gene's germline CDR1 is SQVTM and CDR2 ANQGSEA. The CDR3 loop spans 13 amino acids. J lost 7 bases, V lost 7 bases, and 7 bases had no gene match. The CDR3 nucleotides read TGCAGCGCTAAAGCAGGGGGAAATTCACCCCTCCACTTT. Its protein product is CSAKAGGNSPLHF.

This chain uses TRBV29-1 with TRBJ1-2; tentative D call: TRBD1 (6 bases). Germline-derived CDR1 and CDR2 are SQVTM and ANQGSEA. The CDR3 is made up of 13 amino acids. Deletions cut 5 bases from V and 8 bases from J, with 18 bases between. The CDR3 DNA reads TGCAGCGTTCTCCTGACTGGGGGGCTGGGCTACACCTTC. Protein sequence: CSVLLTGGLGYTF.